This T cell receptor (beta chain) comes out of a study of radiation and T cells in renal cell carcinoma. Notes on this clone: The antigen remains unidentified.

Using immunoSEQ multiplex PCR, the repertoire was profiled, and TCRdb retains in-frame clones only, with some absent. The repertoire has 150,000 or so clones, 88% of them found once; the top ten carry 3.5% to 5%. The CDR3 spans 13 residues. The ends were cut back, 2 bases at V and 1 base at J, with 6 bases in the middle. Germline V gene sequence: CDR1 SGHKS, CDR2 YYEKEE (reference sequence). Overall study results and limits: In blood, top tumor clones expanded by 2 weeks, shrinking by 4. No pretreatment tumor biopsies were available for baseline clonotypes.

The time point: baseline pretreatment blood. Sample treatment: 15 Gy SBRT to primary tumor, nephrectomy 4 weeks later. This material consisted of blood, taken from a patient whose treatment included radiotherapy and nephrectomy. J is TRBJ2-5 and V is TRBV5-5; no firm D call. The sequence came from a woman in her 70s with renal cell carcinoma. CDR3 bases: TGTGCCAGCAGCTTTGGGGTCCAAGAGACCCAGTACTTC. This gives the protein CASSFGVQETQYF.